The rows below give T cell receptor beta chains drawn from one sample of a study of response to subunit inactivated influenza vaccine. TCRdb re-analysed the RT-PCR reads in MiXCR, keeping a single row per CDR3 protein. The data show about 520,000 distinct CDR3 sequences, 7.2% seen once. The input for sequencing was PBMCs from blood, taken roughly 24 months after vaccination. The receptors originated from a man between 50 and 69 years old who received an inactivated influenza vaccine. The CDR3 runs from the conserved cysteine through the conserved F or W. The order of the fields is V gene, clone size, CDR3 length, D gene, J gene, CDR3 protein, CDR3 DNA. The D gene is left open where the match is weak. Expanded clones are given a class, and other clones once, few, many or no size at all.

>TRBV15|few|16|TRBD2|TRBJ2-3
CATSRGLAPSTDTQYF
TGTGCCACCAGCAGAGGACTAGCACCTTCCACAGATACGCAGTATTTT
>TRBV30|many|14|TRBD1|TRBJ2-3
CAWKGGALGDTQYF
TGTGCCTGGAAAGGGGGCGCTTTGGGTGATACGCAGTATTTT
>TRBV20-1|-|14|-|TRBJ2-5
CSAAPGPGSETQYF
TGCAGTGCCGCACCGGGACCTGGTTCGGAGACCCAGTACTTC
>TRBV9|few|15|TRBD1|TRBJ1-2
CASSSKGQALYGYTF
TGTGCCAGCAGCTCGAAAGGACAGGCCCTGTACGGCTACACCTTC
>TRBV29-1|many|14|TRBD1|TRBJ2-7
CSVYGQGASYEQYF
TGCAGCGTCTACGGACAGGGGGCGTCTTACGAGCAGTACTTC
>TRBV11-2|few|11|-|TRBJ2-7
CASSWSLEQYF
TGTGCCAGCAGCTGGTCTCTCGAGCAGTACTTC
>TRBV29-1|few|11|-|TRBJ1-2
CSIPDGAGYTF
TGCAGCATTCCGGACGGCGCGGGCTACACCTTC
>TRBV10-3|few|15|-|TRBJ2-3
CAIRMGNLASDTQYF
TGTGCCATCAGGATGGGGAATTTGGCTTCAGATACGCAGTATTTT
>TRBV20-1|many|16|-|TRBJ2-3
CSARDHRPSSTDTQYF
TGCAGTGCTAGAGATCATCGGCCCTCAAGCACAGATACGCAGTATTTT
>TRBV5-5|-|15|TRBD2|TRBJ2-7
CASSVTGGSSYEQYF
TGTGCCAGCAGCGTTACGGGGGGGAGCTCCTACGAGCAGTACTTC
>TRBV20-1|-|13|TRBD1|TRBJ2-5
CSGLITGEETQYF
TGCAGTGGCCTAATCACAGGGGAAGAGACCCAGTACTTC
>TRBV29-1|many|12|-|TRBJ2-1
CSVQREGREQFF
TGCAGCGTTCAACGGGAAGGTCGTGAGCAGTTCTTC
>TRBV9|-|14|-|TRBJ1-4
CASSVDATNEKLFF
TGTGCCAGCAGCGTGGACGCAACTAATGAAAAACTGTTTTTT
>TRBV27|few|17|-|TRBJ2-7
CASSFFGTPTAHYEQYF
TGTGCCAGCAGTTTTTTCGGGACACCAACAGCCCACTACGAGCAGTACTTC
>TRBV7-3|-|16|TRBD2|TRBJ2-1
CASSLGPSGRVNEQFF
TGTGCCAGCAGCTTAGGTCCTAGCGGGAGGGTAAATGAGCAGTTCTTC
>TRBV27|-|16|TRBD1|TRBJ2-7
CASSLLTGTGVHEQYF
TGTGCCAGCAGTTTATTAACCGGGACAGGGGTGCACGAGCAGTACTTC
>TRBV20-1|few|13|-|TRBJ1-6
CSARIPGNSPLHF
TGCAGTGCTAGGATCCCGGGGAATTCACCCCTCCACTTT
>TRBV28|many|14|TRBD1|TRBJ2-3
CASSRDRSTDTQYF
TGTGCCAGCAGCAGGGACAGAAGCACAGATACGCAGTATTTT
>TRBV20-1|few|14|-|TRBJ1-2
CSAGSGTNDYGYTF
TGCAGTGCTGGATCCGGGACCAATGACTATGGCTACACCTTC
>TRBV12-3/TRBV12-4|many|14|-|TRBJ2-4
CASSLASVKNIQYF
TGTGCCAGCAGTTTGGCGTCAGTCAAAAACATTCAGTACTTC
>TRBV5-1|-|14|TRBD1|TRBJ2-7
CASSSPAQGGEQYF
TGCGCCAGCAGCAGCCCCGCACAGGGGGGCGAGCAGTACTTC
>TRBV12-3/TRBV12-4|-|13|-|TRBJ2-7
CASSLLGGYEQYF
TGTGCCAGCAGCCTCCTCGGGGGCTACGAGCAGTACTTC
>TRBV11-2|few|18|-|TRBJ2-7
CASSLYGQNSRIAYEQYF
TGTGCCAGCAGCCTATACGGACAAAACTCCCGTATTGCCTACGAGCAGTACTTC
>TRBV5-1|-|14|TRBD2|TRBJ2-3
CASTRGESTDTQYF
TGCGCCAGTACGCGGGGGGAAAGCACAGATACGCAGTATTTT
>TRBV6-5|few|15|-|TRBJ2-6
CASSYSLAGANVLTF
TGTGCCAGCAGTTACTCCCTTGCTGGGGCCAACGTCCTGACTTTC
>TRBV9|many|15|TRBD2|TRBJ2-3
CASSASGSNTDTQYF
TGTGCCAGCAGCGCTAGCGGATCCAACACAGATACGCAGTATTTT
>TRBV7-3|few|13|-|TRBJ2-2
CASKRGSTGELFF
TGTGCCAGCAAGAGGGGGAGCACCGGGGAGCTGTTTTTT
>TRBV2|few|15|-|TRBJ2-3
CASRLTGGGSNTQYF
TGTGCCAGCAGGCTCACGGGGGGCGGCTCGAATACGCAGTATTTT
>TRBV28|many|15|TRBD1|TRBJ2-5
CASSLNRGSQETQYF
TGTGCCAGCAGTTTAAACAGGGGAAGCCAAGAGACCCAGTACTTC
>TRBV28|-|11|-|TRBJ1-2
CASSSPYGYTF
TGTGCCAGCAGTTCCCCGTACGGCTACACCTTC